The clone carrying this T cell receptor (beta chain) has a handful of counts. The antigen is unknown. The ends lost 0 bases at V and 8 bases at J; junction bases unmatched: 7. Germline loops: CDR1 SGHNT, CDR2 YYREEE (reference sequence). The CDR3 totals 16 residues. In TCRdb, the reads were re-called with MiXCR into one record per CDR3 protein. In the table there are roughly 860,000 distinct CDR3 sequences, about 33% of which are singletons. The data derive from a study of T cell repertoires in cytomegalovirus infection. The receptor was isolated from a human donor in good health (CMV status not recorded). Some clones in this sample may be carry-over from other donors' samples. The chain combines TRBV5-4 with TRBJ2-2; 10 bases match TRBD2. This sample comprised cultured CD8+ T cells from PBMCs, obtained from culture after CMV antigen stimulation. CDR3 sequence (DNA): TGTGCCAGCAGCTTGGAAGCTCTAGCGGGGGCGGGGGAGCTGTTTTTT. Amino acids: CASSLEALAGAGELFF. The whole variable domain, filled in from reference TRBV5-4 and TRBJ2-2, reads ETGVTQSPTHLIKTRGQQVTLRCSSQSGHNTVSWYQQALGQGPQFIFQYYREEENGRGNFPPRFSGLQFPNYSSELNVNALELDDSALYLCASSLEALAGAGELFFGEGSRLTVL.